Listed here are 10 T cell receptor beta chains from one sample, sequenced in a study of blood T cell repertoires in COVID-19. The method was immunoSEQ multiplex PCR; TCRdb's version includes in-frame clones alone and lacks a portion of them. Of about 66,000 clones listed, 91% are singletons. Sequencing used peripheral blood. The receptors derive from a human donor in a cohort sampled during active COVID-19.

The chain joins TRBV12-3 or TRBV12-4 to TRBJ1-5, with 7 bases aligning to TRBD1. V dropped 6 bases and J dropped 12; count of bases not matched to a gene: 8. This CDR3 region has 12 residues. For the CDR3, the DNA is TGTGCCAGCAGCCGGGACAGCCAGTTCCAGCATTTT. This codes for CASSRDSQFQHF.

The genes are TRBV6-2 or TRBV6-3 and TRBJ2-7; TRBD1 might be the D (6 bases). The germline V gene encodes CDR1 MNHEY and CDR2 SVGEGT. V lost 6 bases and J lost 2, with 14 bases in between. This CDR3 contains 14 residues. In DNA, the CDR3 is TGTGCCAGCAGCGAACCGACAGGAACCTACGAGCAGTACTTC. Translation gives CASSEPTGTYEQYF.

J is TRBJ2-3 and V is TRBV11-2; no firm D call. Looked up from germline, CDR1 is SGHAT and CDR2 is FQNNGV. V was shortened by 5 bases and J by 2 bases, with 17 bases between the two germline ends. The CDR3 runs 16 residues. The CDR3 sequence: CASSVNGNSLTDTQYF. CDR3 DNA: TGTGCCAGCAGCGTGAACGGAAACAGTCTCACAGATACGCAGTATTTT.

The CDR3 DNA reads TGTGCCAGCAGCTTCGGTCGGACTAGCGGCAGGCATAATGAGCAGTTCTTC. Translated: CASSFGRTSGRHNEQFF. This rearrangement joins TRBV11-2 to TRBJ2-1, with TRBD2 matching over 10 bases. The CDR3 runs 17 residues. CDR1 and CDR2 (germline): SGHAT, FQNNGV. J gave up 7 bases and V 3 bases, and 12 bases lay outside the gene matches.

V and J are TRBV5-1 and TRBJ1-1; weak D call: TRBD1 (5 bases). This CDR3 spans 14 amino acids. V lost 1 base and J 1 base, leaving 8 bases between the germline ends. Germline assignment: CDR1 SGHRS and CDR2 YFSETQ. CDR3 bases: TGCGCCAGCAGCTTGCAGGGCCCGAACACTGAAGCTTTCTTT. Translated: CASSLQGPNTEAFF.

Written as DNA, the CDR3 is TGTGCCAGCAATCTAGCGGGGGGGACCTCAGATACGCAGTATTTT. Translation: CASNLAGGTSDTQYF. The J gene is TRBJ2-3, the V gene TRBV27; 12 bases are a match to TRBD2. This CDR3 is built from 15 residues. V gave up 7 bases and J gave up 4 bases; unmatched junction bases: 6. Germline CDR1 MNHEY, CDR2 SMNVEV (reference sequence).

The genes are TRBV19 and TRBJ2-5, with TRBD2 identical over 12 bases. The CDR3 extends over 17 amino acids. The junction had 11 bases not matched to a gene; V was cut back by 5 bases and J by 4 bases. Per the germline V gene, CDR1 is LNHDA and CDR2 is SQIVND (reference sequence). The CDR3 sequence is CASSVGWASGRGETQYF. For the CDR3, the DNA is TGTGCCAGTAGTGTCGGGTGGGCTAGCGGGAGGGGAGAGACCCAGTACTTC.

CDR3 nucleotide sequence: TGTGCCAGCAGTGAAGGGCTAGCGGGGAGGGGCACAGATACGCAGTATTTT. Encoded protein: CASSEGLAGRGTDTQYF. This chain joins TRBV2 and TRBJ2-3, with TRBD2 identical over 9 bases. CDR3 length: 17 residues. The germline CDR1 and CDR2 sequences are SNHLY and FYNNEI. Unmatched junction bases numbered 6, after V lost 1 base and J lost 1 base.

J is TRBJ1-1 and V is TRBV7-2; D not resolved. Per germline, CDR1 SGHTA and CDR2 FQGNSA. The CDR3 runs to 13 residues. V lost 5 bases to trimming and J lost 1 base, with 8 bases between them. The CDR3 nucleotides are TGTGCCAGCAGCCCAGACACGAACACTGAAGCTTTCTTT. It encodes CASSPDTNTEAFF.

This chain connects TRBV2 to TRBJ1-4; D possibly corresponds to TRBD1 (6 bases). Trimming took 6 bases from V and 2 from J, leaving 13 bases between them. The CDR3 totals 15 residues. The germline V gene has CDR1 SNHLY and CDR2 FYNNEI. The CDR3 sequence: CASRVRGGTNEKLFF. CDR3 bases: TGTGCCAGCAGAGTCCGGGGGGGCACTAATGAAAAACTGTTTTTT. Based on the CDR3 plus reference TRBV2 and TRBJ1-4, the full variable domain is EPEVTQTPSHQVTQMGQEVILRCVPISNHLYFYWYRQILGQKVEFLVSFYNNEISEKSEIFDDQFSVERPDGSNFTLKIRSTKLEDSAMYFCASRVRGGTNEKLFFGSGTQLSVL.